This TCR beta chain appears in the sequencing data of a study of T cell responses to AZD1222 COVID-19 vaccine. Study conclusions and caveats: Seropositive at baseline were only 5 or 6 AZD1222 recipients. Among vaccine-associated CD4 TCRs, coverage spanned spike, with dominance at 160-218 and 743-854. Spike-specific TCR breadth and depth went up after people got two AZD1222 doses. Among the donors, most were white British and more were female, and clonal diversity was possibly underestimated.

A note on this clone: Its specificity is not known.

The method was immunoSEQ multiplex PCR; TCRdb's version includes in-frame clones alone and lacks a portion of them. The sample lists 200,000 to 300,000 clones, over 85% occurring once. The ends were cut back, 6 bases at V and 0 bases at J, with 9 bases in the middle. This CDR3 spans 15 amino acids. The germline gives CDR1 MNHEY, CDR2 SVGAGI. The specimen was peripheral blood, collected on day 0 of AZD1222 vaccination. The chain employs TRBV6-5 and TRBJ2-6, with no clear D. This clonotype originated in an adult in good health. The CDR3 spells CASRPPSSGANVLTF. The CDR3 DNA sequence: TGTGCCAGCAGACCCCCATCCTCTGGGGCCAACGTCCTGACTTTC.